This entry lists 18 T cell receptor beta chains sequenced from one sample in a study of CD8 T cells in ankylosing spondylitis. Whole-study results and caveats: A TCR beta motif of 8 or 9 highly homologous variants appeared characteristic of ankylosing spondylitis blood.

These receptors have no known antigen. TCRdb itself ran the 5' RACE reads through MiXCR, one entry per CDR3 protein. Of approximately 520,000 distinct CDR3 sequences listed, about 5% are singletons. What was sequenced was blood, either unsorted or a sorted T cell fraction (not recorded which). These receptor sequences come from a male donor with ankylosing spondylitis.

This clonotype was picked up many times. CDR3 in DNA: TGCAGCGTTGCCGAGGCAGTGGCTTCCTACGAGCAGTACTTC. Amino acids: CSVAEAVASYEQYF. The chain has TRBV29-1 and TRBJ2-7, with D uncertain. CDR1 and CDR2 (germline): SQVTM, ANQGSEA. This CDR3 contains 14 residues. Trimming left V 4 bases short and J 1 base short, with 14 bases between.

This clonotype was picked up many times. V gene TRBV10-3 combines with J gene TRBJ2-5, with 7 bases matching TRBD1. The CDR3 length is 15 residues. The germline V gene has CDR1 ENHRY and CDR2 SYGVKD. Unmatched junction bases numbered 8, after V lost 3 bases and J lost 4 bases. For the CDR3, the DNA is TGTGCCATCAGTGAAGTACAGGGGAGAGGAGAGACCCAGTACTTC. Translated: CAISEVQGRGETQYF.

V and J are TRBV4-1 and TRBJ2-2, with TRBD1 matching over 7 bases. The germline gives CDR1 MGHRA, CDR2 YSYEKL. The CDR3 has 17 residues. V lost 2 bases to trimming and J lost 5 bases; unmatched junction nucleotides: 11. This chain's CDR3 is CASSQPRQGWTTGELFF. CDR3 DNA sequence: TGCGCCAGCAGCCAACCCAGACAGGGCTGGACGACCGGGGAGCTGTTTTTT.

This chain uses TRBV27 with TRBJ2-2; 10 bases map to TRBD2. CDR1 and CDR2 from the germline V gene are MNHEY and SMNVEV (reference sequence). This CDR3 contains 16 residues. V trimming: 7 bases; J trimming: 4 bases; junction bases outside the gene matches: 9. As DNA, the CDR3 is TGTGCCAGCAAACTAGCGGGGCCTGGGGGCACCGGGGAGCTGTTTTTT. Translated: CASKLAGPGGTGELFF.

In this sample, this clonotype turned up many times. The V call is TRBV6-1, the J call TRBJ1-2; 8 nucleotides agree with TRBD1. CDR1 and CDR2 from the germline V gene are MNHNS and SASEGT. The CDR3 length is 15 residues. After removal of 6 bases from V and 4 bases from J, the junction contained 10 bases not matched to a gene. The CDR3 region is CASSQQGGGFYGYTF. The CDR3 DNA is TGTGCCAGCAGCCAACAGGGGGGCGGCTTCTATGGCTACACCTTC.

There are many counts of this clonotype. V and J are TRBV5-1 and TRBJ1-2; 7 bases agree with TRBD1. After removal of 4 bases from V and 4 bases from J, the junction contained 7 bases not matched to a gene. CDR3 length: 14 residues. Per the germline V gene, CDR1 is SGHRS and CDR2 is YFSETQ. CDR3 in DNA: TGCGCCAGCAGCCGGGACGGGACAGCCTATGGCTACACCTTC. This translates into CASSRDGTAYGYTF. Full variable domain (outside the CDR3, taken from reference TRBV5-1 and TRBJ1-2): KAGVTQTPRYLIKTRGQQVTLSCSPISGHRSVSWYQQTPGQGLQFLFEYFSETQRNKGNFPGRFSGRQFSNSRSEMNVSTLELGDSALYLCASSRDGTAYGYTFGSGTRLTVV.

This clonotype occurred many times. The chain recombines TRBV7-2 with TRBJ2-7, with 9 bases matching TRBD2. The CDR3 has 14 residues. Germline-derived CDR1 and CDR2 are SGHTA and FQGNSA. J gave up 5 bases and V 5 bases, and 7 bases lay outside the gene matches. The CDR3 sequence is CASSPWTSANEQYF. Here the CDR3 DNA reads TGTGCCAGCAGCCCTTGGACTAGCGCCAACGAGCAGTACTTC.

This clonotype showed up many times. The chain employs TRBV7-2 and TRBJ2-1, with D possibly being TRBD2 (5 bases). The length of the CDR3 is 16 residues. Germline values: CDR1 SGHTA, CDR2 FQGNSA. Trimming removed 1 base at V and 2 bases at J, with 12 bases between. The CDR3 is CASSLEGGLTYNEQFF. Written as DNA, the CDR3 is TGTGCCAGCAGCTTAGAGGGCGGGCTGACCTACAATGAGCAGTTCTTC.

This clonotype was observed many times. This sequence joins TRBV7-9 and TRBJ1-2; TRBD1 agrees at 7 bases. Germline V CDR1 and CDR2: SEHNR, FQNEAQ (reference sequence). V lost 7 bases and J lost 8; bases outside the gene matches: 10. This CDR3 region has 13 residues. The CDR3 here is CASTGTGAGGYTF. For the CDR3, the DNA is TGTGCCAGCACCGGCACAGGGGCGGGGGGCTACACCTTC.

The chain has TRBV4-3 and TRBJ2-2; 15 bases match TRBD2. With V trimmed by 6 bases and J by 7 bases, 9 bases remained unmatched. The CDR3 is 17 residues long. Germline V gene sequence: CDR1 LGHNA, CDR2 YSLEER. CDR3 in DNA: TGCGCCAGCAGTCCCGGGACTAGCGGGGGGCGTGGCGGGGAGCTGTTTTTT. It specifies CASSPGTSGGRGGELFF.

This clonotype was detected many times. V and J are TRBV20-1 and TRBJ1-5, with 8 bases that match TRBD1. The CDR3 consists of 15 residues. The V gene end was trimmed by 4 bases and the J gene end by 2 bases; junction bases not matched to a gene: 7. Germline CDR1 DFQATT, CDR2 SNEGSKA (reference sequence). CDR3 in DNA: TGCAGTGCTACGACAGGGGTTCGTGGCAATCAGCCCCAGCATTTT. Translating it yields CSATTGVRGNQPQHF.

This clonotype was seen repeatedly, ten times or more. DNA of the CDR3: TGTGCCAGCAGCCCACCCGGGGGATCGAACACCGGGGAGCTGTTTTTT. Residues: CASSPPGGSNTGELFF. The chain carries TRBV7-3 and TRBJ2-2, with D perhaps matching TRBD2 (6 bases). The germline gives CDR1 SGHTA, CDR2 FQGTGA. The CDR3 totals 16 residues. Trimming left V 5 bases short and J 0 bases short, with 13 bases between. Combining the CDR3 with reference TRBV7-3 and TRBJ2-2 gives the whole variable domain GAGVSQTPSNKVTEKGKYVELRCDPISGHTALYWYRQSLGQGPEFLIYFQGTGAADDSGLPNDRFFAVRPEGSVSTLKIQRTERGDSAVYLCASSPPGGSNTGELFFGEGSRLTVL.

This clonotype has a count of ten or more. The gene calls are TRBV5-1 and TRBJ1-1; no firm D call. V was trimmed by 4 bases and J by 12 bases, leaving 19 bases between them. Germline V gives CDR1 SGHRS, CDR2 YFSETQ. CDR3 length equals 13 residues. This CDR3 reads CASSPSPAAGSFF. The DNA for the CDR3 is TGCGCCAGCAGCCCCTCGCCGGCAGCCGGGTCTTTCTTT.

This clonotype has ten or more counts. The chain employs TRBV7-3 and TRBJ2-3; no reliable D call. This CDR3 contains 14 residues. Germline V gene data show CDR1 as SGHTA and CDR2 as FQGTGA. Trimming shortened V by 4 bases and J by 4 bases, and 12 bases separated the two germline ends. The CDR3 DNA is TGTGCCAGCAGCTCGACCCCCCGGGCAGATACGCAGTATTTT. It specifies CASSSTPRADTQYF.

This clonotype was recorded many times. This chain joins TRBV6-2 or TRBV6-3 and TRBJ2-1; D not certain. Germline CDR1 and CDR2: MNHEY and SVGEGT. The length of the CDR3 is 13 residues. V was trimmed by 7 bases and J by 3 bases, leaving 10 bases between them. Here the CDR3 DNA reads TGTGCCAGCACCAAGACGGGCTACAATGAGCAGTTCTTC. The encoded protein is CASTKTGYNEQFF.

This clonotype was picked up many times. The chain is built from TRBV5-1 and TRBJ1-2, with D possibly matching TRBD1 (6 bases). The CDR3 covers 14 residues. V dropped 4 bases and J dropped 8 bases, with 18 bases sitting between them. Looked up from germline, CDR1 is SGHRS and CDR2 is YFSETQ. The CDR3 sequence is CASSQLQGEWGYTF. The CDR3 region has the DNA TGCGCCAGCAGCCAGTTACAGGGAGAATGGGGCTACACCTTC.

This clonotype came up a few times. The CDR3 DNA follows: TGTGCCAGCCGGGACAGGCTCGATCAGCCCCAGCATTTT. As protein: CASRDRLDQPQHF. The chain employs TRBV10-3 and TRBJ1-5; 8 positions agree with TRBD1. This CDR3 has 13 amino acids. After removal of 10 bases from V and 5 bases from J, the junction contained 7 bases not matched to a gene. Germline values: CDR1 ENHRY, CDR2 SYGVKD.

There are many counts of this clonotype. The chain is built from TRBV24-1 and TRBJ2-7; no clear D gene. This CDR3 has 16 residues. CDR1 is KGHDR and CDR2 is SFDVKD in the germline V gene. The V end lost 3 bases, the J end lost 3 bases, and 17 bases lay between the germline ends. The CDR3 DNA reads TGTGCCACCAGTGATGTTCGAGGACCCCCTGACTACGAGCAGTACTTC. Protein sequence: CATSDVRGPPDYEQYF.